This T cell receptor beta chain comes out of a study of technical replicates of blood from a few donors. The CDR3 consists of 14 residues. Germline-derived CDR1 and CDR2 are SNHLY and FYNNEI. Trimming cost V 1 base and J 8 bases, with 11 bases left between them. Method: immunoSEQ multiplex PCR; TCRdb's copy keeps in-frame clones and lacks some. In the table there are about 56,000 clones, around 96% of which are singletons. V is TRBV2 and J is TRBJ1-4; no clear D gene. The sequenced sample was PBMCs. This receptor was taken from a human donor in good health. Some clones in this sample may be carry-over from other donors' samples. The CDR3 spells CASSEGLAGEKLFF. The CDR3 DNA sequence: TGTGCCAGCAGTGAAGGTCTTGCGGGAGAAAAACTGTTTTTT.